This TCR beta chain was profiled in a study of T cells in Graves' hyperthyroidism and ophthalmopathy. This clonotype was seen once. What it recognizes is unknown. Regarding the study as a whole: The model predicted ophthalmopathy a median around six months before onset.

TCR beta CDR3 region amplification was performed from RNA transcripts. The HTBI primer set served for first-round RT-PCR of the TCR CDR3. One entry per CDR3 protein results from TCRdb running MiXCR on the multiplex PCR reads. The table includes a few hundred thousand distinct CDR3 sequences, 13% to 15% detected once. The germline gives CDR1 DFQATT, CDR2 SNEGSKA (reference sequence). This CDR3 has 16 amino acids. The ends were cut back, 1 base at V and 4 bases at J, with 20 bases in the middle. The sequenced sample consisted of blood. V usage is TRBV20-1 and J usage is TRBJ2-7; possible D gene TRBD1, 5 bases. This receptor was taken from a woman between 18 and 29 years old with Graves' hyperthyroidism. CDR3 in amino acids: CSARGPSRVRGYEQYF. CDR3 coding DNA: TGCAGTGCTAGAGGTCCGTCCAGGGTCAGAGGTTACGAGCAGTACTTC.